This TCR beta chain was sequenced during a study of T cell responses to AZD1222 COVID-19 vaccine. Overall study: Pooled samples include second doses given at about 4 or 12 weeks.

A word on this clone: No antigen is known for it.

Clones were sequenced by immunoSEQ multiplex PCR, and TCRdb holds only the in-frame ones, with some missing. The sample includes around 58,000 clones, 65% to 90% of them seen just once. CDR1 GTSNPN and CDR2 SVGIG come from the germline V gene (reference sequence). The CDR3 runs to 14 residues. V dropped 8 bases and J dropped 0 bases, with 14 bases sitting between them. Findings and limits, study-wide: Reportedly, close to half of spike-specific TCRs are directed against unmutated variant regions. Repertoire collection took place solely once the T cell response had peaked.

The J gene is TRBJ1-3, the V gene TRBV30; a weak D match, TRBD1 (5 bases). This material consisted of peripheral blood, taken on day 0 of AZD1222 vaccination. The clonotype originates from an adult in good health. CDR3 coding DNA: TGTGCCGCCTCATCGGGGGGCTCTGGAAACACCATATATTTT. Amino acids: CAASSGGSGNTIYF.